One and the same sample provided the 20 T cell receptor beta chains below, sequenced in a study of T cells after yellow fever vaccination. One entry per CDR3 protein, called by TCRdb with MiXCR from the 5' RACE reads. The sample lists hundreds of thousands of distinct CDR3 sequences, less than 20% occurring once. The sequences come from PBMCs, collected 15 days after the yellow fever booster vaccination. These receptors were taken from a man aged 25 to 40 who received the YFV17D yellow fever vaccine.

J is TRBJ2-2 and V is TRBV19; a weak D match, TRBD1 (5 bases). The CDR3 contains 14 residues. Germline V CDR1 and CDR2: LNHDA, SQIVND (reference sequence). Trimming took off 0 bases at V and 6 bases at J, with 8 bases between the two ends. DNA for the CDR3: TGTGCCAGTAGTATAGATCGCAGGGCCGGGGAGCTGTTTTTT. Protein: CASSIDRRAGELFF.

V gene TRBV20-1 combines with J gene TRBJ2-7, with TRBD1 matching 9 bases. Germline CDR1 DFQATT, CDR2 SNEGSKA (reference sequence). The ends lost 6 bases at V and 6 bases at J; junction bases unmatched: 15. This CDR3 spans 15 amino acids. The CDR3: CSASPTGGVLGEQYF. The DNA for the CDR3 is TGCAGTGCCAGCCCAACAGGGGGCGTTCTGGGCGAGCAGTACTTC.

V gene TRBV7-2 combines with J gene TRBJ2-7; TRBD2 matches 7 bases. CDR1 is SGHTA and CDR2 is FQGNSA in the germline V gene. V gave up 4 bases and J gave up 2 bases; unmatched junction bases: 11. The length of the CDR3 is 16 residues. The chain's CDR3 is CASSSQTLSGTYEQYF. The CDR3 DNA is TGTGCCAGCAGCTCGCAAACTCTCAGCGGGACCTACGAGCAGTACTTC.

This chain links TRBV14 with TRBJ2-3, with D possibly TRBD1 on 6 matching bases. The germline V and J ends were trimmed by 2 bases and 2 bases, with 14 bases remaining between them. The CDR3 loop spans 16 amino acids. The germline V gene has CDR1 SGHDN and CDR2 FVKESK. This CDR3 is CASSQQGNPSTDTQYF. The CDR3 region has the DNA TGTGCCAGCAGCCAACAGGGGAACCCTTCCACAGATACGCAGTATTTT.

This clonotype was observed a few times. The chain joins TRBV4-3 to TRBJ2-3; no clear D gene. Trimming cost V 0 bases and J 4 bases, with 5 bases left between them. The CDR3 covers 13 residues. Germline loops: CDR1 LGHNA, CDR2 YSLEER. CDR3 nucleotide sequence: TGCGCCAGCAGCCAAGACCTTCCAGATACGCAGTATTTT. Amino acids: CASSQDLPDTQYF.

J is TRBJ2-1 and V is TRBV3-1; D unclear. The CDR3 covers 12 residues. V shed 1 base and J shed 12 bases, with 10 bases lying between them. Per the germline V gene, CDR1 is LGHDT and CDR2 is YNNKEL (reference sequence). This CDR3 is CASSQATTRQFF. The CDR3 DNA is TGTGCCAGCAGCCAAGCCACGACAAGGCAGTTCTTC.

The V call is TRBV4-3, the J call TRBJ2-3, with 10 bases aligning to TRBD1. Germline V gives CDR1 LGHNA, CDR2 YSLEER. There are 16 residues in the CDR3. V was pared by 4 bases and J by 0 bases, with 4 bases of the junction left unmatched. CDR3 region: CASSLGTGDSTDTQYF. CDR3 coding DNA: TGCGCCAGCAGCCTTGGGACAGGGGATAGCACAGATACGCAGTATTTT.

A few counts support this clonotype. V usage is TRBV29-1 and J usage is TRBJ2-7; weak D call: TRBD2 (5 bases). V lost 4 bases and J lost 5, with 12 bases in between. Germline V gene data show CDR1 as SQVTM and CDR2 as ANQGSEA. The CDR3 is 12 amino acids. CDR3 residues: CSVALVHHEQYF. The CDR3 DNA sequence: TGCAGCGTTGCACTAGTTCACCACGAGCAGTACTTC.

The table lists this clonotype with a few counts. V usage is TRBV20-1 and J usage is TRBJ2-2; tentative D call: TRBD2 (5 bases). V gave up 6 bases and J gave up 2 bases, with 10 bases separating them. Germline assignment: CDR1 DFQATT and CDR2 SNEGSKA (reference sequence). CDR3 size: 13 residues. The CDR3 nucleotides read TGCAGTGCAGGCGGAGGTAACACCGGGGAGCTGTTTTTT. Amino acids: CSAGGGNTGELFF.

This clonotype was seen only a few times. The V and J genes are TRBV5-1 and TRBJ2-7; maybe TRBD2 (5 bases). CDR1 and CDR2 (germline): SGHRS, YFSETQ. CDR3 length equals 14 residues. The V end lost 3 bases, the J end lost 3 bases, and 13 bases lay between the germline ends. This CDR3 is CASSSVAGRYEQYF. DNA for the CDR3: TGCGCCAGCAGCTCGGTGGCGGGCCGCTACGAGCAGTACTTC.

This clonotype has a handful of counts. The chain is built from TRBV6-2 or TRBV6-3 and TRBJ2-3; 10 nucleotides align to TRBD2. The CDR3 length is 14 residues. CDR1 and CDR2 from the germline V gene are MNHEY and SVGEGT. The V segment lost 6 bases and the J segment 4 bases; nucleotides outside the gene matches: 4. The CDR3 here is CASSRGLAADTQYF. The CDR3 DNA follows: TGTGCCAGCAGCAGAGGACTAGCGGCAGATACGCAGTATTTT.

This clonotype was detected only a few times. V and J are TRBV7-6 and TRBJ2-7; D tentatively fits TRBD1 or TRBD2 (5 bases each). CDR1 SGHVS and CDR2 FNYEAQ come from the germline V gene. Trimming shortened V by 6 bases and J by 5 bases, and 14 bases separated the two germline ends. The CDR3 covers 13 residues. The CDR3: CASRAGDGNEQYF. CDR3 DNA: TGTGCCAGCAGGGCTGGGGACGGAAACGAGCAGTACTTC.

This clonotype was found many times. The gene calls are TRBV29-1 and TRBJ2-1, with D possibly matching TRBD1 (5 bases). Germline CDR1 SQVTM, CDR2 ANQGSEA. The CDR3 is made up of 13 amino acids. Trimming pared 7 bases from V and 8 bases from J, leaving 18 bases between. The CDR3: CSAGDMGRHEQFF. CDR3 DNA sequence: TGCAGCGCCGGAGACATGGGGCGGCATGAGCAGTTCTTC.

This clonotype was counted at least ten times. V is TRBV12-3 or TRBV12-4 and J is TRBJ2-1; 9 bases align to TRBD2. There are 15 residues in the CDR3. The V segment lost 5 bases and the J segment 8 bases; nucleotides outside the gene matches: 10. Here the CDR3 DNA reads TGTGCCAGCAGTCCTCCGGGACTAGCTCATTATGAGCAGTTCTTC. Protein: CASSPPGLAHYEQFF.

The CDR3 region is CAIQREGVDTQYF. As DNA, the CDR3 is TGTGCCATCCAGCGGGAGGGCGTAGATACGCAGTATTTT. The J gene is TRBJ2-3, the V gene TRBV10-3; 10 nucleotides line up with TRBD2. CDR3 size: 13 residues. V lost 8 bases, J lost 5 bases, and 4 bases stayed unmatched. Per the germline V gene, CDR1 is ENHRY and CDR2 is SYGVKD.

This clonotype came up a few times. V and J are TRBV18 and TRBJ1-6; 10 nucleotides line up with TRBD1. CDR1 and CDR2 from the germline V gene are KGHSH and LQKENI. The length of the CDR3 is 15 residues. Losses at the gene ends were 3 bases for V and 7 bases for J; bases not matched to a gene: 3. CDR3 sequence: CASSPSDRGNSPLHF. In DNA, the CDR3 is TGTGCCAGCTCACCTTCGGACAGGGGGAATTCACCCCTCCACTTT.

V gene TRBV27 combines with J gene TRBJ2-6, with unresolved D. From germline, CDR1 is MNHEY and CDR2 SMNVEV (reference sequence). There are 15 residues in the CDR3. V lost 5 bases and J 4 bases, leaving 12 bases between the germline ends. The CDR3 here is CASSISMGGANVLTF. The CDR3 DNA is TGTGCCAGCAGTATTTCGATGGGAGGGGCCAACGTCCTGACTTTC.

This chain uses TRBV11-3 with TRBJ2-1, with TRBD2 matching 9 bases. The CDR3 is made up of 15 amino acids. J was trimmed by 6 bases and V by 5 bases; bases with no gene match: 8. Looked up from germline, CDR1 is SGHNT and CDR2 is YENEEA. The CDR3 loop reads CASSLTSGLINEQFF. CDR3 in DNA: TGTGCCAGCAGCCTAACTAGCGGGTTAATCAATGAGCAGTTCTTC.

Written as DNA, the CDR3 is TGTGCCAGCAGCCAAGATGAAGGAGAGCAGTACTTC. This codes for CASSQDEGEQYF. The chain recombines TRBV4-2 with TRBJ2-7; no clear D gene. The germline V gene has CDR1 LGHNA and CDR2 YNFKEQ. With 0 bases removed from V and 7 bases from J, the gap between germline ends came to 7 bases. The CDR3 has 12 amino acids.

This clonotype has more than one count but fewer than ten. The CDR3 spells CSASGTSGINEQFF. Here the CDR3 DNA reads TGCAGTGCTTCCGGGACTAGCGGAATAAATGAGCAGTTCTTC. The V call is TRBV20-1, the J call TRBJ2-1; 11 nucleotides agree with TRBD2. The CDR3 extends over 14 amino acids. Germline V lookup: CDR1 DFQATT, CDR2 SNEGSKA (reference sequence). V lost 5 bases, J lost 7 bases, and 7 bases stayed unmatched.